Below, 20 T cell receptor beta chains from the same sample are listed, as sequenced in a study of blood T cell repertoires in COVID-19. Data came from immunoSEQ multiplex PCR; TCRdb stores just in-frame clones and leaves some out. The sample includes roughly 69,000 clones, approximately 80% of them seen just once. Input material: peripheral blood. The receptor set was obtained from a man aged 50 or older with COVID-19, enrolled during active disease.

This clone was picked up a small number of times. The chain links TRBV19 to TRBJ1-2; D possibly corresponds to TRBD1 (5 bases). Looked up from germline, CDR1 is LNHDA and CDR2 is SQIVND (reference sequence). Trimming left V 5 bases short and J 3 bases short, with 13 bases between. The CDR3 totals 14 residues. CDR3 DNA sequence: TGTGCCAGTAGTTCTCAGGGATCAGACTATGGCTACACCTTC. It translates to CASSSQGSDYGYTF.

V gene TRBV29-1 combines with J gene TRBJ2-7; TRBD1 aligns across 9 bases. The CDR3 spans 13 residues. CDR1 is SQVTM, CDR2 ANQGSEA, per germline. V was clipped by 6 bases and J by 4 bases; unmatched bases: 7. Here the CDR3 DNA reads TGCAGCGTGGGGGGACAGGGAGGGTACGAGCAGTACTTC. It codes for CSVGGQGGYEQYF.

This chain links TRBV6-5 with TRBJ2-1; 9 nucleotides agree with TRBD1. Germline CDR1 reads MNHEY; CDR2 reads SVGAGI. The ends lost 7 bases at V and 7 bases at J; junction bases unmatched: 8. This CDR3 is 14 amino acids long. The CDR3 region is CASIPGDRVNEQFF. The CDR3, as DNA: TGTGCCAGCATTCCGGGGGACAGGGTAAATGAGCAGTTCTTC.

The chain couples TRBV7-9 to TRBJ1-1; 8 nucleotides agree with TRBD1. The CDR3 contains 16 residues. Germline values: CDR1 SEHNR, CDR2 FQNEAQ (reference sequence). V gave up 3 bases and J gave up 1 base; unmatched junction bases: 7. CDR3 region: CASSFHPDRANTEAFF. In nucleotides, the CDR3 is TGTGCCAGCAGCTTCCACCCGGACAGGGCGAACACTGAAGCTTTCTTT.

The chain has TRBV19 and TRBJ1-1; a possible D gene is TRBD1 (6 bases). CDR3 length: 14 amino acids. Trimming took off 0 bases at V and 10 bases at J, with 15 bases between the two ends. Germline loops: CDR1 LNHDA, CDR2 SQIVND (reference sequence). CDR3 nucleotides: TGTGCCAGTAGTATAGATCTACGGGAAGGGGGAGCTTTCTTT. Translating it yields CASSIDLREGGAFF.

The gene calls are TRBV7-6 and TRBJ2-1; perhaps TRBD1 as D (6 bases). The CDR3 contains 19 residues. Germline assignment: CDR1 SGHVS and CDR2 FNYEAQ. Trimming took 0 bases from V and 8 from J, leaving 26 bases between them. The DNA of the CDR3 is TGTGCCAGCAGCTTAGCTGCAGGCCTTAAAATGAGGGGGAATGATGAGCAGTTCTTC. It is translated as CASSLAAGLKMRGNDEQFF.

The V call is TRBV4-3, the J call TRBJ1-6, with 8 bases fitting TRBD1. V was clipped by 4 bases and J by 7 bases; unmatched bases: 12. This CDR3 contains 17 residues. Germline CDR1 reads LGHNA; CDR2 reads YSLEER. The CDR3 DNA is TGCGCCAGCAGCCGACAAACCGGACAGGGCATAAATTCACCCCTCCACTTT. Residues: CASSRQTGQGINSPLHF.

The chain is built from TRBV19 and TRBJ2-5; D not resolved. The CDR3 runs to 14 residues. From germline, CDR1 is LNHDA and CDR2 SQIVND (reference sequence). Trimming stripped 7 bases from V and 2 bases from J, with 14 bases between. The CDR3 is CASIGPGQQETQYF. For the CDR3, the DNA is TGTGCCAGTATTGGTCCAGGTCAACAAGAGACCCAGTACTTC.

This chain connects TRBV7-5 to TRBJ2-3; the table's TRBD2 call for D was not verified on the DNA. TRBV7-5 is a pseudogene. This CDR3 region has 16 residues. CDR3 protein: CVRSLEKGLGLDTQYF. CDR3 in DNA: TGTGTCAGAAGCTTAGAGAAGGGACTAGGGTTAGATACGCAGTATTTT.

The chain is built from TRBV6-2 or TRBV6-3 and TRBJ2-2; the D gene is possibly TRBD2 (5 bases). This CDR3 comprises 11 residues. CDR1 and CDR2 from the germline V gene are MNHEY and SVGEGT. Trimming took 5 bases from V and 7 from J, leaving 5 bases between them. CDR3 bases: TGTGCCAGCAGTCGGGACGGGGAGCTGTTTTTT. Its protein is CASSRDGELFF.

The chain links TRBV3-1 (or the pseudogene TRBV3-2) to TRBJ1-2; D is unclear. Germline CDR1 reads LGHDT; CDR2 reads YNNKEL (reference sequence). Trimming took 4 bases from V and 4 from J, leaving 13 bases between them. The length of the CDR3 is 14 residues. The CDR3 spells CASSLGGQAYGYTF. The CDR3 nucleotides are TGTGCCAGCAGCCTCGGTGGGCAGGCCTATGGCTACACCTTC.

The chain employs TRBV6-5 and TRBJ2-5; 7 bases fit TRBD1. There are 15 residues in the CDR3. CDR1 is MNHEY and CDR2 is SVGAGI in the germline V gene. Trimming removed 5 bases from V and 0 bases from J; junction bases left unmatched: 6. CDR3 protein: CASSTWDSHQETQYF. In DNA form, the CDR3 reads TGTGCCAGCAGTACCTGGGACAGCCACCAAGAGACCCAGTACTTC.

This clone was observed once. The chain couples TRBV14 to TRBJ2-7, with 7 nucleotides matching TRBD1. After removal of 1 base from V and 1 base from J, the junction contained 4 bases not matched to a gene. This CDR3 contains 15 residues. Germline V CDR1 and CDR2: SGHDN, FVKESK. The CDR3 spells CASSQATGVSYEQYF. CDR3 nucleotide sequence: TGTGCCAGCAGCCAAGCCACAGGGGTTTCCTACGAGCAGTACTTC.

The rearrangement links TRBV6-1 to TRBJ2-5, with TRBD2 matching over 9 bases. Germline CDR1 is MNHNS and CDR2 is SASEGT. The CDR3 sequence is 16 residues long. The V segment lost 2 bases and the J segment 2 bases; nucleotides outside the gene matches: 6. In DNA, the CDR3 is TGTGCCAGCAGTGAAATGGCGGGGGGGCATCAAGAGACCCAGTACTTC. It translates to CASSEMAGGHQETQYF.

V and J are TRBV4-1 and TRBJ1-2, with 10 bases lining up with TRBD1. The CDR3 has 15 amino acids. J was trimmed by 6 bases and V by 4 bases; bases with no gene match: 8. The germline CDR1 and CDR2 sequences are MGHRA and YSYEKL. CDR3 in DNA: TGCGCCAGCAGCCCTCGACAGGGGGCCCCGGATGGCTACACCTTC. It specifies CASSPRQGAPDGYTF.

The sample holds one count of this clone. The chain carries TRBV3-1 (or the pseudogene TRBV3-2) and TRBJ2-5; TRBD2 matches at 9 bases. The CDR3 spans 16 residues. Losses at the gene ends were 1 base for V and 2 bases for J; bases not matched to a gene: 5. CDR1 is LGHDT and CDR2 is YNNKEL in the germline V gene (reference sequence). The CDR3 bases are TGTGCCAGCAGCCAAGTGTTCAGCGGGGGGCAAGAGACCCAGTACTTC. It translates to CASSQVFSGGQETQYF.

The chain is built from TRBV6-1 and TRBJ2-1; TRBD2 aligns across 7 bases. Germline-derived CDR1 and CDR2 are MNHNS and SASEGT. The ends lost 0 bases at V and 4 bases at J; junction bases unmatched: 6. The CDR3 contains 16 residues. CDR3 residues: CASSEAWLAGYNEQFF. In nucleotides, the CDR3 is TGTGCCAGCAGTGAAGCGTGGTTAGCGGGTTACAATGAGCAGTTCTTC.

The sample holds one count of this clone. V usage is TRBV6-4 and J usage is TRBJ1-2; 8 bases align to TRBD1. The CDR3 totals 15 residues. From germline, CDR1 is MRHNA and CDR2 SNTAGT. V lost 6 bases, J lost 5 bases, and 11 bases stayed unmatched. In nucleotides, the CDR3 is TGTGCCAGCAGGGCATCGACAGGGGAGGAATATGGCTACACCTTC. This encodes CASRASTGEEYGYTF.

The rearrangement joins TRBV5-1 to TRBJ2-2; D is undetermined. This CDR3 contains 15 residues. Germline V gene lookup returns CDR1 SGHRS and CDR2 YFSETQ. Trimming stripped 4 bases from V and 1 base from J, with 11 bases between. CDR3 region: CASSHTDWNTGELFF. CDR3 nucleotides: TGCGCCAGCAGCCACACCGACTGGAACACCGGGGAGCTGTTTTTT.

This clone was seen a single time. The rearrangement uses TRBV5-5 and TRBJ1-2, with a weak D call TRBD1 (6 bases). The germline V gene has CDR1 SGHKS and CDR2 YYEKEE (reference sequence). The CDR3 consists of 11 residues. The germline V and J ends were trimmed by 8 bases and 7 bases, with 12 bases remaining between them. This CDR3 reads CASVQGLGYTF. CDR3 nucleotides: TGTGCCAGTGTCCAGGGGCTTGGCTACACCTTC.